This record looks at one T cell receptor beta chain sequence and its context. Germline CDR1 is MGHRA and CDR2 is YSYEKL. The CDR3 runs to 21 residues. Trimming removed 1 base from V and 0 bases from J; junction bases left unmatched: 13. The data stem from a study of T-cell reconstitution after alpha-beta-depleted transplantation in children. This sample's TCRbeta library carried unique molecular identifier barcodes. TCRdb reanalysed the PCR reads using MiXCR and keeps one entry per CDR3 protein. The data contain 350,000 to 450,000 distinct CDR3 sequences, about an eighth of them singletons. This receptor was identified in a human donor who donated a stem cell graft to a child with Fanconi anemia. The chain combines TRBV4-1 with TRBJ2-5; 14 nucleotides match TRBD2. The material sequenced was PBMCs, taken from the stem cell graft. Written as DNA, the CDR3 is TGCGCCAGCAGCCAAGGACGGCGGGGACTAGCGGGGGCCGGGTACCAAGAGACCCAGTACTTC. It translates to CASSQGRRGLAGAGYQETQYF.